A selection of T cell receptor beta chains follows, all from one sample in a study of vaccination effects on CD4 cells after COVID-19. The assay was immunoSEQ multiplex PCR, and TCRdb's table has in-frame clones only and misses some. The sample holds about 24,000 clones, 60% to 75% seen once. Their recognized antigens are unknown. This specimen consisted of CD4+ T cells from PBMCs cultured with HCoV-OC43 spike peptides, obtained before COVID-19 vaccination. The receptor source for this set is a human donor who received a COVID-19 vaccine. Each CDR3 is given with its conserved first and last residue. A D gene is named only where the DNA matches it firmly. Only part of the rows carry a size: once, few, many, or a class if the clone is expanded.

d_gene: -; abundance: -; v_gene: TRBV27; j_gene: TRBJ2-2; CDR3nt: TGTGCCAGCAGTTTTGGGGTGAACACCGGGGAGCTGTTTTTT; CDR3aa: CASSFGVNTGELFF
d_gene: -; abundance: -; v_gene: TRBV5-8; j_gene: TRBJ1-2; CDR3nt: TGTGCCAGCAGCTTGGCAGAAGGATTCAACTATGGCTACACCTTC; CDR3aa: CASSLAEGFNYGYTF
d_gene: -; abundance: -; v_gene: TRBV7-2; j_gene: TRBJ1-2; CDR3nt: TGTGCCAGCAGCTTAAACAGGGTCTATGGCTACACCTTC; CDR3aa: CASSLNRVYGYTF
d_gene: -; abundance: -; v_gene: TRBV5-6; j_gene: TRBJ2-1; CDR3nt: TGTGCCAGCAGCTTAAGCGCCTACAATGAGCAGTTCTTC; CDR3aa: CASSLSAYNEQFF
d_gene: -; abundance: -; v_gene: TRBV5-6; j_gene: TRBJ2-7; CDR3nt: TGTGCCAGCAGCTTGGGGCCTGGCCTTAAAGAGCAGTACTTC; CDR3aa: CASSLGPGLKEQYF
d_gene: TRBD2; abundance: -; v_gene: TRBV5-1; j_gene: TRBJ2-5; CDR3nt: TGCGCCAGCAAGGCTAGCGGGGGAGAAGAGACCCAGTACTTC; CDR3aa: CASKASGGEETQYF
d_gene: -; abundance: -; v_gene: TRBV12-5; j_gene: TRBJ1-6; CDR3nt: TGTGCTAGTCGGGGGGTGCATAATTCACCCCTCCACTTT; CDR3aa: CASRGVHNSPLHF
d_gene: TRBD2; abundance: -; v_gene: TRBV27; j_gene: TRBJ2-1; CDR3nt: TGTGCCAGCAGCATAGCGGGAGGGGGGGCCTACAATGAGCAGTTCTTC; CDR3aa: CASSIAGGGAYNEQFF
d_gene: -; abundance: -; v_gene: TRBV2; j_gene: TRBJ2-3; CDR3nt: TGTGCCATCCCCGCAGGGGCGAACACAGATACGCAGTATTTT; CDR3aa: CAIPAGANTDTQYF
d_gene: -; abundance: -; v_gene: TRBV6-5; j_gene: TRBJ1-2; CDR3nt: TGTGCCAGCAGTTACGAGGGTAGTGGTGGCTACACCTTC; CDR3aa: CASSYEGSGGYTF
d_gene: -; abundance: -; v_gene: TRBV2; j_gene: TRBJ1-2; CDR3nt: TGTGCCAGCAGTGGAGGCCGGGGCGCTAACTATGGCTACACCTTC; CDR3aa: CASSGGRGANYGYTF
d_gene: TRBD1; abundance: -; v_gene: TRBV10-1; j_gene: TRBJ2-1; CDR3nt: TGCGCCAGCAGTGGACAGGGAAGACAGTTCTTC; CDR3aa: CASSGQGRQFF
d_gene: -; abundance: -; v_gene: TRBV19; j_gene: TRBJ2-3; CDR3nt: TGTGCCAGTAGTATTGGGACCCTTACAGATACGCAGTATTTT; CDR3aa: CASSIGTLTDTQYF
d_gene: -; abundance: -; v_gene: TRBV4-2; j_gene: TRBJ2-1; CDR3nt: TGTGCCAGCAGCCAACCCAGGGGGACTAGTACGACTGAGCAGTTCTTC; CDR3aa: CASSQPRGTSTTEQFF
d_gene: -; abundance: -; v_gene: TRBV14; j_gene: TRBJ2-7; CDR3nt: TGTGCCAGCAGCCAAGATAGGATACAGTACTTC; CDR3aa: CASSQDRIQYF
d_gene: -; abundance: -; v_gene: TRBV7-8; j_gene: TRBJ2-2; CDR3nt: TGTGCCAGCAGCTCCCGAAGGTTAGGGCTGGGTGCCGGGGAGCTGTTTTTT; CDR3aa: CASSSRRLGLGAGELFF
d_gene: TRBD1; abundance: -; v_gene: TRBV14; j_gene: TRBJ2-1; CDR3nt: TGTGCCAGCAGCTATCGGACAGGGGGCCTTATTCGTACCTACAATGAGCAGTTCTTC; CDR3aa: CASSYRTGGLIRTYNEQFF
d_gene: -; abundance: -; v_gene: TRBV4-1; j_gene: TRBJ1-4; CDR3nt: TGCGCCAGCAGCCCGATGGGGACAACTAATGAAAAACTGTTTTTT; CDR3aa: CASSPMGTTNEKLFF
d_gene: -; abundance: -; v_gene: TRBV6-1; j_gene: TRBJ1-2; CDR3nt: TGTGCCAGCAGTGAGGCTGTAGGAACCTATGGCTACACCTTC; CDR3aa: CASSEAVGTYGYTF
d_gene: -; abundance: -; v_gene: TRBV27; j_gene: TRBJ1-5; CDR3nt: TGTGCCAGCAGTCAAATTGGGCAGCCCCAGCATTTT; CDR3aa: CASSQIGQPQHF
d_gene: -; abundance: few; v_gene: TRBV5-1; j_gene: TRBJ1-6; CDR3nt: TGCGCCAGCAGCCAGGGATTTGACTATAATTCACCCCTCCACTTT; CDR3aa: CASSQGFDYNSPLHF
d_gene: TRBD2; abundance: few; v_gene: TRBV19; j_gene: TRBJ2-1; CDR3nt: TGTGCCAGTAGGGGACTAGCGCACTCCTACAATGAGCAGTTCTTC; CDR3aa: CASRGLAHSYNEQFF
d_gene: -; abundance: few; v_gene: TRBV3-1/TRBV3-2; j_gene: TRBJ2-3; CDR3nt: TGTGCCAGCAGCCAAGAGTGGCGGAGAAGCACAGATACGCAGTATTTT; CDR3aa: CASSQEWRRSTDTQYF
d_gene: TRBD1; abundance: -; v_gene: TRBV4-1; j_gene: TRBJ1-3; CDR3nt: TGCGCCAGCAGCCAAGGGAACAGGGGGTACACTAGCTCTGGAAACACCATATATTTT; CDR3aa: CASSQGNRGYTSSGNTIYF
d_gene: -; abundance: -; v_gene: TRBV2; j_gene: TRBJ2-2; CDR3nt: TGTGCCAGCAGTGATCCCAGGGCCGGGGAGCTGTTTTTT; CDR3aa: CASSDPRAGELFF
d_gene: -; abundance: -; v_gene: TRBV5-4; j_gene: TRBJ2-3; CDR3nt: TGTGCCAGCAGCTTGGGTCTAGCCACAGATACGCAGTATTTT; CDR3aa: CASSLGLATDTQYF
d_gene: -; abundance: -; v_gene: TRBV7-6; j_gene: TRBJ2-2; CDR3nt: TGTGCCAGCAGACCCCTCACGAGCGGCCGGAACACCGGGGAGCTGTTTTTT; CDR3aa: CASRPLTSGRNTGELFF
d_gene: -; abundance: few; v_gene: TRBV6-4; j_gene: TRBJ1-2; CDR3nt: TGTGCCAGCCGCCAATCCCCGGGCGGAGGCTATGGCTACACCTTC; CDR3aa: CASRQSPGGGYGYTF
d_gene: -; abundance: -; v_gene: TRBV5-1; j_gene: TRBJ2-1; CDR3nt: TGCGCCAGCAGCTTGGTACTAGACGGTGAGCAGTTCTTC; CDR3aa: CASSLVLDGEQFF
d_gene: -; abundance: -; v_gene: TRBV18; j_gene: TRBJ1-1; CDR3nt: TGTGCCAGCTCACCACCCTCTGAGACTGAAGCTTTCTTT; CDR3aa: CASSPPSETEAFF
d_gene: -; abundance: -; v_gene: TRBV29-1; j_gene: TRBJ1-5; CDR3nt: TGCAGCGTGATGATAGGCTATGGGAGCAATCAGCCCCAGCATTTT; CDR3aa: CSVMIGYGSNQPQHF
d_gene: -; abundance: -; v_gene: TRBV7-2; j_gene: TRBJ1-4; CDR3nt: TGTGCCAGCAGCTTCGCCGGACAGCCAAAACTGTTTTTT; CDR3aa: CASSFAGQPKLFF
d_gene: TRBD2; abundance: -; v_gene: TRBV28; j_gene: TRBJ2-5; CDR3nt: TGTGCCAGCAGTTTTGGGCGGGGGAGGTTTGCGGAGACCCAGTACTTC; CDR3aa: CASSFGRGRFAETQYF
d_gene: -; abundance: few; v_gene: TRBV10-3; j_gene: TRBJ1-5; CDR3nt: TGTGCCATCAGTGATCCCACCTTGCTGCAGGAGCCCCAGCATTTT; CDR3aa: CAISDPTLLQEPQHF
d_gene: TRBD2; abundance: -; v_gene: TRBV5-5; j_gene: TRBJ2-1; CDR3nt: TGTGCCAGCAGCTTAACAGGCGACCAGGGACTAGGCAATTTGTTCTTC; CDR3aa: CASSLTGDQGLGNLFF